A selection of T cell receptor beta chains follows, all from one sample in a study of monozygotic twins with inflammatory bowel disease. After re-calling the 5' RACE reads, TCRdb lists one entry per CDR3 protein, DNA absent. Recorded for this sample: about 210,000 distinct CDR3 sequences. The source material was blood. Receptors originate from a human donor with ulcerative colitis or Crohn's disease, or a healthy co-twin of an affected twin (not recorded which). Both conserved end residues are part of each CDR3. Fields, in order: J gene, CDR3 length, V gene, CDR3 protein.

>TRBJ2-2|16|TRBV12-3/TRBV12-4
CASAKSALGNTGELFF
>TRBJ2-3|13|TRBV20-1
CSAPQGTTDTQYF
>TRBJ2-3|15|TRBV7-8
CASTRGQGSRDTQYF
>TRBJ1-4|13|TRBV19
CASQPGRHEKLFF
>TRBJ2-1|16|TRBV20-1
CSASRSGPGLMNEQFF
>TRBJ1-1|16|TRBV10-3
CAIRPGQGVKGTEAFF
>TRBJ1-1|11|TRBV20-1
CSADRDIQAFF
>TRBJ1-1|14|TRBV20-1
CSAWAGVINTEAFF
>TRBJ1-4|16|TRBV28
CASTSGPLGTNEKLFF
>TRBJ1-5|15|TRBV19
CASSIAGTLDQPQHF
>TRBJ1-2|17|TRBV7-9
CAGSFGQASAPDYGYTF
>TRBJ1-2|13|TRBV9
CASSDGTGAGYTF
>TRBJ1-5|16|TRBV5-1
CASSLSPGGQDQPHHF
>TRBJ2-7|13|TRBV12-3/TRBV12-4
CASSYPGGNEQYF
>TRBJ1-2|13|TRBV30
CAWSLQGRNGYTF
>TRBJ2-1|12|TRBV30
CAWGHSGAEQFF
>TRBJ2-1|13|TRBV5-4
CASKGQDNNEQFF
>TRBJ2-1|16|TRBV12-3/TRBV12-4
CASSQTGTAIFDEQFF
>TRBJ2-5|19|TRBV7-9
CASSLDGKSSKRGQETQYF
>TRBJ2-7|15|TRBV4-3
CASSRNTGTNYEQYF
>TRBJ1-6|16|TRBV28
CASSFSQGRHNSPLHF
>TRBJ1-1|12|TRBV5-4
CASSRDGTEAFF
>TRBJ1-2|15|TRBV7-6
CASSLEGRDSYGYTF
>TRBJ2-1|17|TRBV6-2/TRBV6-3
CASRHTGTVSSYNEQFF
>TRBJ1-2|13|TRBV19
CASSNPGNYGYTF
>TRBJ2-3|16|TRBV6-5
CASSYGRGGGTDTQYF
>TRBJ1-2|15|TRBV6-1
CASSGLRDRGGGYTF
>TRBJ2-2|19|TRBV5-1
CASSLGGTLGSGATGELFF
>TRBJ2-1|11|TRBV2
CASNVVFEQFF
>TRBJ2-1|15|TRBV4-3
CASTSGGGRNDEQFF
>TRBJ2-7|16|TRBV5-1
CASSLDVTGIGHEQYF
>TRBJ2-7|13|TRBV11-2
CASSLRGGWEQYF
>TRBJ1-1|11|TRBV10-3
CAITSGIEAFF
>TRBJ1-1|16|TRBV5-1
CASSLGHLEGGTEAFF
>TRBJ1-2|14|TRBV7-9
CASSLDPALGGYTF
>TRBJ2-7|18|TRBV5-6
CASSFVPGQGSPSYEQYF
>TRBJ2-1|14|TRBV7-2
CASSLRSLVNEQFF
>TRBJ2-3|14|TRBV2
CASVPGPSTDTQYF
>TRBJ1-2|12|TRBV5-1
CASSLGGYGYTF
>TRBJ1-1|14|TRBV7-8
CASSSQGQNTEAFF
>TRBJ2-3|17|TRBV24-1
CATSDPAPSGGTDTQYF
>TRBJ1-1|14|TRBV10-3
CAISDQPMNTEAFF
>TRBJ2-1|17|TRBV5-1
CASSLIAGGPMFNEQFF